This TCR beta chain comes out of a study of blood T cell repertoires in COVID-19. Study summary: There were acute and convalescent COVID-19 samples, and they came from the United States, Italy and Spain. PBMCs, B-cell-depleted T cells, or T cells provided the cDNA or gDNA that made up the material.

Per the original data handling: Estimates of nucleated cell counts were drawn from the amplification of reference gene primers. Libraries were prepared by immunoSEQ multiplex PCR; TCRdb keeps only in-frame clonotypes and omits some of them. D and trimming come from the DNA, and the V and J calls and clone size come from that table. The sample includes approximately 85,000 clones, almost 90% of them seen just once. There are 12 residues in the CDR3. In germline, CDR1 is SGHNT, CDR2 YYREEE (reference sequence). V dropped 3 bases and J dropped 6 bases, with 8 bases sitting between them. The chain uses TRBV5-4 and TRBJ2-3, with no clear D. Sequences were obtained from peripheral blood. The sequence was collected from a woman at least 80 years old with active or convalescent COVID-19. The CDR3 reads CASSWPSDTQYF. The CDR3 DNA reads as TGTGCCAGCAGCTGGCCCTCGGATACGCAGTATTTT.